This T cell receptor beta chain emerged from a study of cytomegalovirus exposure and HLA in healthy donors. Vbeta (60) and Jbeta (13) primers were used in the PCR. TCRdb's table, derived via immunoSEQ multiplex PCR, lists solely in-frame clones and lacks some. This repertoire shows approximately 73,000 clones, about 60% found once; its top ten account for roughly 5.6%. The CDR3 is made up of 13 amino acids. The V gene's germline CDR1 is LGHNA and CDR2 YSLEER. Trimming at V came to 0 bases and at J to 5 bases, leaving 1 base not matched to a gene. This chain uses TRBV4-3 with TRBJ2-7, with 7 nucleotides matching TRBD2. This TCR derives from a man under 40 in good health and CMV-seropositive. Sequenced sample: PBMCs. Here the CDR3 DNA reads TGCGCCAGCAGCCAAGATGGGGGGGACGAGCAGTACTTC. Amino acid sequence: CASSQDGGDEQYF.